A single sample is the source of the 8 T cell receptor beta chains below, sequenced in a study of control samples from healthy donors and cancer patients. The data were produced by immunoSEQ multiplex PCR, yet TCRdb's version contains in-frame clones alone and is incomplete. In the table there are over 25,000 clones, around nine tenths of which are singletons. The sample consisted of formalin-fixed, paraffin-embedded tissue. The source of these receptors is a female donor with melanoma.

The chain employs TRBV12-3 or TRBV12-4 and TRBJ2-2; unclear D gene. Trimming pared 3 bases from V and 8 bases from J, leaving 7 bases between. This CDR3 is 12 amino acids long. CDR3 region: CASSLAPGELFF. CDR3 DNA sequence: TGTGCCAGCAGTTTGGCGCCGGGGGAGCTGTTTTTT.

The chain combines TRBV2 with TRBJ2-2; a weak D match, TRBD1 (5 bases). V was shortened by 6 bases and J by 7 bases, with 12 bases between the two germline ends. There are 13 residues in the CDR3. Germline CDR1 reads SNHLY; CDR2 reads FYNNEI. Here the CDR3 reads CASRLQDLGELFF. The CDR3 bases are TGTGCCAGCAGGTTACAGGATCTCGGGGAGCTGTTTTTT. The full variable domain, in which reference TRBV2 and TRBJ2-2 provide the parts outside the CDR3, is EPEVTQTPSHQVTQMGQEVILRCVPISNHLYFYWYRQILGQKVEFLVSFYNNEISEKSEIFDDQFSVERPDGSNFTLKIRSTKLEDSAMYFCASRLQDLGELFFGEGSRLTVL.

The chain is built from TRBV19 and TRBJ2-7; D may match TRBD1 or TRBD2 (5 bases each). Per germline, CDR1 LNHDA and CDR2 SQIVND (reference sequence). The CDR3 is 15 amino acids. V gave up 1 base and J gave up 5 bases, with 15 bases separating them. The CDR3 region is CASSIGPTGTHEQYF. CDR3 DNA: TGTGCCAGTAGTATAGGTCCGACGGGGACCCACGAGCAGTACTTC.

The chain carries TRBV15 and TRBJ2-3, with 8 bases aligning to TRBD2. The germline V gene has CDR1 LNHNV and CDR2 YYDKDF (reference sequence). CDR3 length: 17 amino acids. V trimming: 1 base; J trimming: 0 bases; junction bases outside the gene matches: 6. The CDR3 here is CATSRGRLAYSTDTQYF. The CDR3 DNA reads TGTGCCACCAGCAGAGGTAGACTAGCGTATAGCACAGATACGCAGTATTTT.

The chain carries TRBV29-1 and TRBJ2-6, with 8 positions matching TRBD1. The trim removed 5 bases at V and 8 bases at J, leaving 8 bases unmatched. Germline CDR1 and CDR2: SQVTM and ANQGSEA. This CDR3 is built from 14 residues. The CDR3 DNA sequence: TGCAGCGTTTCTGACAGGGGTTCCTCCAACGTCCTGACTTTC. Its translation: CSVSDRGSSNVLTF.

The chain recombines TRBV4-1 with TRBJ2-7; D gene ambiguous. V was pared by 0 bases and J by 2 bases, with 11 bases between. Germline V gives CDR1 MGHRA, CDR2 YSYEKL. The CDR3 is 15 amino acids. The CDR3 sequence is CASSQDPGKTYEQYF. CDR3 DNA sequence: TGCGCCAGCAGCCAAGATCCCGGAAAAACCTACGAGCAGTACTTC.

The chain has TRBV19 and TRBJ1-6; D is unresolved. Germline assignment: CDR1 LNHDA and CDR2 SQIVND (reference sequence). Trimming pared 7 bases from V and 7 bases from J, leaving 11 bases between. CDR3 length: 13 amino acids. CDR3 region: CASKPGLNSPLHF. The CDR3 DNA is TGTGCCAGTAAACCGGGGTTAAATTCACCCCTCCACTTT.

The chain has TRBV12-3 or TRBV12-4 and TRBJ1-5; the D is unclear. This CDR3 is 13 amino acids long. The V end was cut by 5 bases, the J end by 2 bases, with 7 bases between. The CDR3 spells CASSLPGNQPQHF. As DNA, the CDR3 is TGTGCCAGCAGTCTCCCCGGCAATCAGCCCCAGCATTTT.